A selection of T cell receptor beta chains follows, all from one sample in a study of blood T cell repertoires in COVID-19. Data came from immunoSEQ multiplex PCR; TCRdb stores just in-frame clones and leaves some out. This repertoire shows about 96,000 clones, around nine tenths found once; its top ten account for roughly 4.2%. Specimen: peripheral blood. These receptors were collected from a human donor with COVID-19, enrolled during active disease. The donor label of this sample is uncertain. Each CDR3 is given with its conserved first and last residue. A D gene is named only where the DNA matches it firmly. The size of a clone is reported for some rows only, either as once, few or many, or as a class for expanded clones.

abundance,v_gene,j_gene,d_gene,CDR3aa,CDR3nt
NA,TRBV20-1,TRBJ2-1,TRBD2,CSASGAGEREQFF,TGCAGTGCTAGTGGAGCGGGAGAAAGGGAGCAGTTCTTC
NA,TRBV6-5,TRBJ2-3,TRBD2,CASFSGGNKDTQYF,TGTGCCAGCTTTAGCGGGGGGAATAAAGATACGCAGTATTTT
NA,TRBV19,TRBJ1-1,NA,CASSRQVNTEAFF,TGTGCCAGTAGTAGACAGGTGAACACTGAAGCTTTCTTT
NA,TRBV9,TRBJ2-3,NA,CASTSDVGVESTDTQYF,TGTGCCAGCACCTCGGACGTAGGGGTTGAAAGCACAGATACGCAGTATTTT
NA,TRBV27,TRBJ2-3,NA,CASSLLGFEESTDTQYF,TGTGCCAGCAGTTTATTGGGTTTTGAGGAGAGCACAGATACGCAGTATTTT
NA,TRBV4-1,TRBJ2-7,TRBD1,CASSQERVTGAPPEQYF,TGCGCCAGCAGCCAAGAAAGGGTGACAGGGGCTCCCCCCGAGCAGTACTTC
once,TRBV7-2,TRBJ1-2,NA,CASSLNPIRDGYTF,TGTGCCAGCAGCCTCAACCCTATACGGGATGGCTACACCTTC
NA,TRBV5-4,TRBJ1-2,TRBD1,CASSSTQGLSYGYTF,TGTGCCAGCAGCAGTACACAGGGGTTGAGCTATGGCTACACCTTC
NA,TRBV5-1,TRBJ2-3,TRBD2,CASSSEPLAGADTQYF,TGCGCCAGCAGCTCGGAGCCCCTAGCGGGAGCAGATACGCAGTATTTT
NA,TRBV24-1,TRBJ2-3,TRBD2,CATSDLMAGETDTQYF,TGTGCCACCAGTGATTTAATGGCGGGAGAGACAGATACGCAGTATTTT
once,TRBV5-1,TRBJ1-1,TRBD1,CASSLGTGDTEAFF,TGCGCCAGCAGCTTGGGTACAGGGGACACTGAAGCTTTCTTT
NA,TRBV7-9,TRBJ2-3,NA,CASSPRGQQTDTQYF,TGTGCCAGCAGTCCCCGCGGACAGCAGACAGATACGCAGTATTTT
NA,TRBV9,TRBJ1-1,TRBD1,CASSVVGTVNTEAFF,TGTGCCAGCAGCGTAGTAGGGACAGTGAACACTGAAGCTTTCTTT
few,TRBV12-3/TRBV12-4,TRBJ2-1,NA,CASSATWEVQFF,TGTGCCAGCAGTGCCACCTGGGAGGTGCAGTTCTTC
NA,TRBV4-2,TRBJ2-1,TRBD2,CASSGNSGGYNEQFF,TGTGCCAGCAGCGGGAATAGCGGGGGATACAATGAGCAGTTCTTC
once,TRBV10-1,TRBJ1-1,NA,CASREQGNTEAFF,TGCGCCAGCAGGGAACAGGGAAACACTGAAGCTTTCTTT